Listed below are T cell receptor beta chains from one sample, sequenced in a study of OX40 agonist ivuxolimab in advanced cancers. Measured with immunoSEQ multiplex PCR; TCRdb has only the in-frame clones, and not every one. The sample yields tens of thousands of clones, around nine tenths seen once. Sequenced here: CD4+ or CD8+ T cells sorted from blood, sampled in a trial of the OX40 agonist ivuxolimab. Source of these receptors: an adult with an advanced solid tumor such as melanoma, head and neck, liver or kidney cancer. Both conserved end residues are part of each CDR3. The D gene is left open where the match is weak. A clone size is listed for some rows: how often the clone was seen (once, few, many), or a class if it is expanded.

clone_size: NA; v_call: TRBV10-1; d_call: TRBD2; j_call: TRBJ2-1; cdr3_aa: CASSVASGIRNEQFF; cdr3_nt: TGCGCCAGCAGTGTCGCTAGCGGGATTCGCAATGAGCAGTTCTTC
clone_size: NA; v_call: TRBV7-3; d_call: NA; j_call: TRBJ2-3; cdr3_aa: CASSQAGLTDTQYF; cdr3_nt: TGTGCCAGCAGCCAGGCAGGGTTAACAGATACGCAGTATTTT
clone_size: few; v_call: TRBV9; d_call: NA; j_call: TRBJ2-3; cdr3_aa: CASSVEASRTDTQYF; cdr3_nt: TGTGCCAGCAGCGTAGAGGCTAGCCGCACAGATACGCAGTATTTT
clone_size: NA; v_call: TRBV18; d_call: NA; j_call: TRBJ1-1; cdr3_aa: CASSPSQDILNTEAFF; cdr3_nt: TGTGCCAGCTCACCTTCGCAGGACATCCTGAACACTGAAGCTTTCTTT
clone_size: NA; v_call: TRBV28; d_call: TRBD2; j_call: TRBJ2-7; cdr3_aa: CASSYGGGHYEQYF; cdr3_nt: TGTGCCAGCAGTTACGGGGGGGGGCACTACGAGCAGTACTTC
clone_size: NA; v_call: TRBV15; d_call: NA; j_call: TRBJ1-5; cdr3_aa: CATSRDHMEYQPQHF; cdr3_nt: TGTGCCACCAGCAGAGATCATATGGAGTATCAGCCCCAGCATTTT
clone_size: NA; v_call: TRBV30; d_call: NA; j_call: TRBJ1-4; cdr3_aa: CAWSRWDLAYEKLFF; cdr3_nt: TGTGCCTGGAGTAGATGGGACCTCGCCTACGAAAAACTGTTTTTT
clone_size: NA; v_call: TRBV28; d_call: TRBD1; j_call: TRBJ1-2; cdr3_aa: CASSRPGTGTYGYTF; cdr3_nt: TGTGCCAGCAGTCGTCCCGGGACAGGGACCTATGGCTACACCTTC
clone_size: NA; v_call: TRBV28; d_call: NA; j_call: TRBJ2-7; cdr3_aa: CAASEGGRSYEQYF; cdr3_nt: TGTGCCGCATCAGAGGGGGGGAGGTCCTACGAGCAGTACTTC
clone_size: NA; v_call: TRBV6-1; d_call: TRBD2; j_call: TRBJ2-5; cdr3_aa: CASTLLAGGRETQYF; cdr3_nt: TGTGCCAGCACCTTACTAGCGGGAGGTCGGGAGACCCAGTACTTC
clone_size: NA; v_call: TRBV6-6; d_call: NA; j_call: TRBJ2-5; cdr3_aa: CASRPAGKTRQETQYF; cdr3_nt: TGTGCCAGCAGGCCCGCGGGAAAGACACGCCAAGAGACCCAGTACTTC
clone_size: NA; v_call: TRBV5-4; d_call: NA; j_call: TRBJ1-2; cdr3_aa: CASSSVGAGGYTF; cdr3_nt: TGTGCCAGCAGCTCGGTCGGGGCGGGTGGCTACACCTTC
clone_size: NA; v_call: TRBV5-6; d_call: TRBD1; j_call: TRBJ2-1; cdr3_aa: CASSRTGVGVEQFF; cdr3_nt: TGTGCCAGCAGCCGGACAGGGGTCGGGGTTGAGCAGTTCTTC
clone_size: NA; v_call: TRBV28; d_call: NA; j_call: TRBJ2-1; cdr3_aa: CASSLSGAPYNEQFF; cdr3_nt: TGTGCCAGCAGTTTATCAGGGGCCCCCTACAATGAGCAGTTCTTC
clone_size: NA; v_call: TRBV12-5; d_call: NA; j_call: TRBJ1-1; cdr3_aa: CASGLGGGGSEAFF; cdr3_nt: TGTGCTAGTGGTTTGGGGGGTGGGGGATCTGAAGCTTTCTTT
clone_size: NA; v_call: TRBV6-5; d_call: TRBD2; j_call: TRBJ2-7; cdr3_aa: CASSSSGGREQYF; cdr3_nt: TGTGCCAGCAGCAGTAGCGGGGGCCGCGAGCAGTACTTC
clone_size: NA; v_call: TRBV19; d_call: TRBD2; j_call: TRBJ2-3; cdr3_aa: CASSKLAGGTDTQYF; cdr3_nt: TGTGCCAGTAGTAAACTAGCGGGGGGCACAGATACGCAGTATTTT
clone_size: NA; v_call: TRBV6-5; d_call: NA; j_call: TRBJ1-3; cdr3_aa: CASGNSGNTIYF; cdr3_nt: TGTGCCAGCGGGAACTCTGGAAACACCATATATTTT
clone_size: NA; v_call: TRBV29-1; d_call: NA; j_call: TRBJ1-1; cdr3_aa: CSGALDTEAFF; cdr3_nt: TGCAGCGGTGCCTTGGACACTGAAGCTTTCTTT
clone_size: NA; v_call: TRBV28; d_call: NA; j_call: TRBJ2-4; cdr3_aa: CASSPVDSVGEGYF; cdr3_nt: TGTGCCAGCAGTCCCGTGGATAGTGTGGGTGAGGGGTACTTC
clone_size: NA; v_call: TRBV5-4; d_call: TRBD1; j_call: TRBJ1-2; cdr3_aa: CASSYRGRDYGYTF; cdr3_nt: TGTGCCAGCAGCTACAGGGGGCGCGACTATGGCTACACCTTC
clone_size: NA; v_call: TRBV7-8; d_call: TRBD1; j_call: TRBJ1-4; cdr3_aa: CASIREGTGVEKLFF; cdr3_nt: TGTGCCAGCATCCGTGAGGGGACAGGGGTCGAAAAACTGTTTTTT
clone_size: NA; v_call: TRBV5-1; d_call: TRBD2; j_call: TRBJ2-7; cdr3_aa: CASRPGLAGESSYEQYF; cdr3_nt: TGCGCCAGCCGACCGGGACTAGCGGGGGAGAGCTCCTACGAGCAGTACTTC
clone_size: NA; v_call: TRBV4-1; d_call: NA; j_call: TRBJ1-5; cdr3_aa: CASSQETGNQPQHF; cdr3_nt: TGCGCCAGCAGCCAGGAAACCGGGAATCAGCCCCAGCATTTT
clone_size: NA; v_call: TRBV2; d_call: NA; j_call: TRBJ1-3; cdr3_aa: CASSESQYRNTIYF; cdr3_nt: TGTGCCAGCAGTGAAAGCCAATACAGAAACACCATATATTTT
clone_size: NA; v_call: TRBV10-3; d_call: NA; j_call: TRBJ1-1; cdr3_aa: CAISGGRNTEAFF; cdr3_nt: TGTGCCATCAGTGGTGGAAGGAACACTGAAGCTTTCTTT
clone_size: NA; v_call: TRBV10-1; d_call: NA; j_call: TRBJ1-6; cdr3_aa: CASSDPGSPLHF; cdr3_nt: TGCGCCAGCAGTGACCCGGGTTCACCCCTCCACTTT
clone_size: once; v_call: TRBV9; d_call: TRBD1; j_call: TRBJ1-4; cdr3_aa: CASSVGGQGEKLFF; cdr3_nt: TGTGCCAGCAGCGTAGGGGGACAGGGTGAAAAACTGTTTTTT
clone_size: NA; v_call: TRBV11-2; d_call: NA; j_call: TRBJ2-5; cdr3_aa: CASSTGGGYQETQYF; cdr3_nt: TGTGCCAGCAGTACAGGTGGGGGGTACCAAGAGACCCAGTACTTC
clone_size: NA; v_call: TRBV9; d_call: NA; j_call: TRBJ1-5; cdr3_aa: CASSASGQGPEAQHF; cdr3_nt: TGTGCCAGCAGCGCCTCCGGTCAGGGGCCCGAGGCCCAGCATTTT
clone_size: NA; v_call: TRBV27; d_call: NA; j_call: TRBJ2-5; cdr3_aa: CASKQGWRETQYF; cdr3_nt: TGTGCCAGCAAGCAGGGGTGGAGGGAGACCCAGTACTTC
clone_size: NA; v_call: TRBV6-5; d_call: TRBD2; j_call: TRBJ2-5; cdr3_aa: CASSYSRLAGRETQYF; cdr3_nt: TGTGCCAGCAGTTACTCGAGACTAGCGGGTCGTGAGACCCAGTACTTC
clone_size: NA; v_call: TRBV7-3; d_call: TRBD1; j_call: TRBJ2-2; cdr3_aa: CASSRQGDRAGELFF; cdr3_nt: TGTGCCAGCAGCCGCCAAGGAGACAGGGCCGGGGAGCTGTTTTTT
clone_size: NA; v_call: TRBV19; d_call: NA; j_call: TRBJ2-5; cdr3_aa: CASSKRAAQETQYF; cdr3_nt: TGTGCCAGTAGTAAGAGGGCAGCGCAAGAGACCCAGTACTTC
clone_size: few; v_call: TRBV28; d_call: NA; j_call: TRBJ1-5; cdr3_aa: CASRSGGNQPQHF; cdr3_nt: TGTGCCAGCCGGTCGGGGGGCAATCAGCCCCAGCATTTT
clone_size: NA; v_call: TRBV9; d_call: NA; j_call: TRBJ2-7; cdr3_aa: CASSVDGGRGVQQYF; cdr3_nt: TGTGCCAGCAGCGTAGATGGGGGGCGGGGAGTACAGCAGTACTTC
clone_size: NA; v_call: TRBV7-8; d_call: NA; j_call: TRBJ2-5; cdr3_aa: CASSFWAEQETQYF; cdr3_nt: TGTGCCAGCAGCTTTTGGGCAGAACAAGAGACCCAGTACTTC
clone_size: NA; v_call: TRBV6-1; d_call: NA; j_call: TRBJ1-5; cdr3_aa: CASSGGAGQPQHF; cdr3_nt: TGTGCCAGCAGTGGTGGGGCTGGGCAGCCCCAGCATTTT
clone_size: NA; v_call: TRBV7-9; d_call: TRBD2; j_call: TRBJ2-3; cdr3_aa: CASSPPRLAGGHDTDTQYF; cdr3_nt: TGTGCCAGCAGCCCCCCTCGACTAGCGGGAGGGCATGACACAGATACGCAGTATTTT
clone_size: NA; v_call: TRBV5-8; d_call: NA; j_call: TRBJ1-3; cdr3_aa: CASSLLRSSGNTIYF; cdr3_nt: TGTGCCAGCAGCTTGCTCCGTAGCTCTGGAAACACCATATATTTT
clone_size: NA; v_call: TRBV11-2; d_call: NA; j_call: TRBJ1-1; cdr3_aa: CASNLQLNTEAFF; cdr3_nt: TGTGCCAGCAACTTACAGCTGAACACTGAAGCTTTCTTT
clone_size: NA; v_call: TRBV5-1; d_call: TRBD1; j_call: TRBJ2-1; cdr3_aa: CASSLGGTGGNEQFF; cdr3_nt: TGCGCCAGCAGCTTGGGCGGGACAGGGGGCAATGAGCAGTTCTTC
clone_size: NA; v_call: TRBV6-5; d_call: NA; j_call: TRBJ2-7; cdr3_aa: CASSYSNSYEQYF; cdr3_nt: TGTGCCAGCAGTTACTCCAACAGCTACGAGCAGTACTTC
clone_size: once; v_call: TRBV19; d_call: NA; j_call: TRBJ2-7; cdr3_aa: CASSPTGQPHEQYF; cdr3_nt: TGTGCCAGTAGTCCCACCGGGCAGCCCCACGAGCAGTACTTC
clone_size: NA; v_call: TRBV19; d_call: NA; j_call: TRBJ2-7; cdr3_aa: CASSLHREAQYF; cdr3_nt: TGTGCCAGTAGTTTGCACAGGGAGGCGCAGTACTTC
clone_size: NA; v_call: TRBV5-8; d_call: NA; j_call: TRBJ1-2; cdr3_aa: CASSGLSGYTF; cdr3_nt: TGTGCCAGCAGCGGACTGAGTGGCTACACCTTC
clone_size: NA; v_call: TRBV14; d_call: NA; j_call: TRBJ1-3; cdr3_aa: CASSPHPRSSGNTIYF; cdr3_nt: TGTGCCAGCAGCCCCCATCCCCGGAGCTCTGGAAACACCATATATTTT
clone_size: NA; v_call: TRBV2; d_call: TRBD1; j_call: TRBJ1-4; cdr3_aa: CASRTGASTNEKLFF; cdr3_nt: TGTGCCAGTCGAACAGGGGCTTCAACTAATGAAAAACTGTTTTTT
clone_size: NA; v_call: TRBV9; d_call: TRBD2; j_call: TRBJ2-1; cdr3_aa: CASSVGPSGRNNEQFF; cdr3_nt: TGTGCCAGCAGCGTAGGTCCTAGCGGGAGGAACAATGAGCAGTTCTTC
clone_size: NA; v_call: TRBV4-1; d_call: NA; j_call: TRBJ1-2; cdr3_aa: CASSQDGSGYYGYTF; cdr3_nt: TGCGCCAGCAGCCAAGATGGGTCAGGATACTATGGCTACACCTTC
clone_size: once; v_call: TRBV4-1; d_call: NA; j_call: TRBJ2-7; cdr3_aa: CASSQTGDSYEQYF; cdr3_nt: TGCGCCAGCAGCCAAACAGGTGACTCCTACGAGCAGTACTTC
clone_size: NA; v_call: TRBV10-1; d_call: TRBD2; j_call: TRBJ2-1; cdr3_aa: CASSAQRGYNEQFF; cdr3_nt: TGCGCCAGCAGTGCCCAGCGGGGGTACAATGAGCAGTTCTTC
clone_size: few; v_call: TRBV7-9; d_call: NA; j_call: TRBJ2-2; cdr3_aa: CASSLVGRVTGELFF; cdr3_nt: TGTGCCAGCAGCTTAGTTGGCAGGGTGACCGGGGAGCTGTTTTTT
clone_size: NA; v_call: TRBV10-2; d_call: TRBD2; j_call: TRBJ2-7; cdr3_aa: CASSEETSGRTAYF; cdr3_nt: TGCGCCAGCAGTGAAGAGACTAGCGGGAGGACCGCATACTTC
clone_size: NA; v_call: TRBV27; d_call: TRBD2; j_call: TRBJ2-7; cdr3_aa: CASSLWLAGAPYEQYF; cdr3_nt: TGTGCCAGCAGTTTATGGCTAGCGGGAGCTCCCTACGAGCAGTACTTC
clone_size: NA; v_call: TRBV9; d_call: NA; j_call: TRBJ2-2; cdr3_aa: CASSVSSNTGELFF; cdr3_nt: TGTGCCAGCAGCGTGTCTTCGAACACCGGGGAGCTGTTTTTT
clone_size: NA; v_call: TRBV2; d_call: NA; j_call: TRBJ2-2; cdr3_aa: CASRLGVASSTGELFF; cdr3_nt: TGTGCCAGCAGACTGGGGGTGGCTAGCAGTACCGGGGAGCTGTTTTTT
clone_size: once; v_call: TRBV6-5; d_call: NA; j_call: TRBJ1-3; cdr3_aa: CASSYSGAGTNTIYF; cdr3_nt: TGTGCCAGCAGTTACTCTGGGGCAGGGACAAACACCATATATTTT
clone_size: NA; v_call: TRBV19; d_call: TRBD2; j_call: TRBJ2-7; cdr3_aa: CASSIASGSTYEQYF; cdr3_nt: TGTGCCAGTAGTATCGCTAGCGGGAGTACTTACGAGCAGTACTTC